The present entry profiles one T cell receptor beta chain with its context. Antigen unknown. This entry is derived from a study of blood T cells in healthy people across ages. Study-wide points: It was the long-lived donors that had more naive CD4+ cells and higher diversity than aged donors.

The second PCR ran about 6 to 12 cycles with a sample-barcoded 5' primer and J-beta primers. Each cDNA molecule carried a tag from a template-switch adaptor that contained 12 random nucleotides. MiXCR, run by TCRdb on the 5' RACE reads, gives a single entry per CDR3 protein. The data show approximately 1.5 million distinct CDR3 sequences, with approximately 43% seen just once and about 4.1% held by the top ten. Germline V gives CDR1 LGHNA, CDR2 YSLEER. CDR3 length equals 18 residues. This chain links TRBV4-3 with TRBJ2-5; 9 bases line up with TRBD2. The DNA end is more similar to TRBJ2-7, so the J call may be wrong. The receptor comes from a woman aged 18-29 years in good health. Sequencing was performed on blood. CDR3 nucleotides: TGCGCCAGCAGCCAAGATCGGGGTTATAGCGGGAGCCTAAACGAGCAGTACTTC. Translated: CASSQDRGYSGSLNEQYF.